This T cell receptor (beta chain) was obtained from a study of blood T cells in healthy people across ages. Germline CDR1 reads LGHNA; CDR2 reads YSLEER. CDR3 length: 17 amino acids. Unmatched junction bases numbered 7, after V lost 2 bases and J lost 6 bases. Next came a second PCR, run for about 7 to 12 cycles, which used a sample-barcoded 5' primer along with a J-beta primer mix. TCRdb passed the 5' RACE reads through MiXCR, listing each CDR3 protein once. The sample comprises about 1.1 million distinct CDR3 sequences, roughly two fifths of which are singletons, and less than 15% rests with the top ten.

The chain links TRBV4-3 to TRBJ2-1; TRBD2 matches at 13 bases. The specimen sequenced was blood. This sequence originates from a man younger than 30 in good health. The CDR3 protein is CASSQTSGGAGCNEQFF. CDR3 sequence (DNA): TGCGCCAGCAGCCAAACTAGCGGGGGGGCCGGGTGCAATGAGCAGTTCTTC.